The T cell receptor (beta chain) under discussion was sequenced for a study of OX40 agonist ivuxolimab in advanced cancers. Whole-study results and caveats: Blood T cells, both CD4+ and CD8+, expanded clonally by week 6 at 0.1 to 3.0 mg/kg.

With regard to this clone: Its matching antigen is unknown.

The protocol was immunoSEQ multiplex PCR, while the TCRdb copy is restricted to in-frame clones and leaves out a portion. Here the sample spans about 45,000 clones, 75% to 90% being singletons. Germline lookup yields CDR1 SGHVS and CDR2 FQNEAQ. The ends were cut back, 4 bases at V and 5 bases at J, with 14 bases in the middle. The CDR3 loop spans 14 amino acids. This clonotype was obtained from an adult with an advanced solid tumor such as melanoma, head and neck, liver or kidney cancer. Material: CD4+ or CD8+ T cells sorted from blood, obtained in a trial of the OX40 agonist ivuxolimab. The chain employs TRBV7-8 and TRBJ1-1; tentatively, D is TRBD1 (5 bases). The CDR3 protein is CASSSMGGMTEAFF. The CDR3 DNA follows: TGTGCCAGCAGCTCCATGGGGGGGATGACTGAAGCTTTCTTT.